These 25 T cell receptor beta chains share one sample of origin, sequenced in a study of T cell repertoires in cytomegalovirus infection. MiXCR was run by TCRdb on the reads, yielding one entry per CDR3 protein. The profile covers 160,000 or so distinct CDR3 sequences, with less than 25% appearing a single time and around a quarter taken by the ten largest. Antigens for these TCRs are unknown. The sample was CD8+ T cells from cultured PBMCs, taken from culture after CMV antigen stimulation. The source is a human donor in good health (CMV status not recorded). Some clones in this sample may be carry-over from other donors' samples.

This chain uses TRBV20-1 with TRBJ2-1, with D unresolved. Trimming took 6 bases from V and 0 from J, leaving 15 bases between them. The length of the CDR3 is 15 residues. Germline lookup yields CDR1 DFQATT and CDR2 SNEGSKA (reference sequence). CDR3 sequence: CSAPLPASSYNEQFF. The DNA for the CDR3 is TGCAGTGCCCCTCTTCCGGCCAGCTCCTACAATGAGCAGTTCTTC.

V and J are TRBV12-3 or TRBV12-4 and TRBJ2-4, with a tentative D call TRBD1 (6 bases). The CDR3 totals 19 residues. With 5 bases removed from V and 13 bases from J, the gap between germline ends came to 36 bases. The CDR3 DNA reads TGTGCCAGCAGTCCGCATGCTCAGGGGCAGTTCGAGGCCAAAAACAGGCAGTACTTC. Translation: CASSPHAQGQFEAKNRQYF.

The V gene is TRBV6-5, the J gene TRBJ1-1, with TRBD1 as a possible D gene (6 bases). Germline loops: CDR1 MNHEY, CDR2 SVGAGI. Trimming shortened V by 2 bases and J by 0 bases, and 13 bases separated the two germline ends. There are 16 residues in the CDR3. In DNA, the CDR3 is TGTGCCAGCAGTTACGGAGGGGGGCGGATGAACACTGAAGCTTTCTTT. Translated: CASSYGGGRMNTEAFF.

The chain employs TRBV7-2 and TRBJ2-7; 8 nucleotides line up with TRBD1. The CDR3 consists of 15 residues. Trimming at V came to 3 bases and at J to 5 bases, leaving 9 bases not matched to a gene. From germline, CDR1 is SGHTA and CDR2 FQGNSA. In nucleotides, the CDR3 is TGTGCCAGCAGCTTCGGCTGGACAGGGTTCAACGAGCAGTACTTC. It encodes CASSFGWTGFNEQYF.

This clonotype was found a few times. This rearrangement joins TRBV7-9 to TRBJ2-7; D is unclear. From germline, CDR1 is SEHNR and CDR2 FQNEAQ (reference sequence). This CDR3 is built from 16 residues. Trimming removed 5 bases at V and 4 bases at J, with 21 bases between. The CDR3 DNA sequence: TGTGCCAGCAGCCCTGCGCTTAGAATATCCGGTTACGAGCAGTACTTC. Translated, it gives CASSPALRISGYEQYF.

This clonotype was found many times. The V call is TRBV12-3 or TRBV12-4, the J call TRBJ2-3, with TRBD2 as a possible D gene (6 bases). V gave up 6 bases and J gave up 0 bases, with 13 bases separating them. The CDR3 consists of 15 residues. The DNA of the CDR3 is TGTGCCAGCAGACGGGACTCAACTAGCACAGATACGCAGTATTTT. It is translated as CASRRDSTSTDTQYF.

This clonotype appeared a few times. V is TRBV19 and J is TRBJ1-6; TRBD1 aligns across 9 bases. V lost 7 bases to trimming and J lost 3 bases; unmatched junction nucleotides: 16. CDR1 is LNHDA, CDR2 SQIVND, per germline (reference sequence). The CDR3 consists of 19 residues. The CDR3 spells CASTEGGQGKSIYNSPLHF. The CDR3 DNA follows: TGTGCCAGTACCGAAGGAGGACAGGGGAAATCGATCTATAATTCACCCCTCCACTTT.

This clonotype was seen a few times. The chain uses TRBV2 and TRBJ2-3; maybe TRBD2 (5 bases). This CDR3 has 17 residues. Germline assignment: CDR1 SNHLY and CDR2 FYNNEI. Between the trimmed V and J ends, which lost 0 bases and 0 bases, there was a span of 13 bases. The CDR3 coding sequence is TGTGCCAGCAGTGAAGCAGGGCGGGTGCCTAGCACAGATACGCAGTATTTT. Amino acid sequence: CASSEAGRVPSTDTQYF.

The J gene is TRBJ1-5, the V gene TRBV5-6, with 8 bases matching TRBD1. Germline V lookup: CDR1 SGHDT, CDR2 YYEEEE. The CDR3 extends over 16 amino acids. The V segment lost 4 bases and the J segment 2 bases; nucleotides outside the gene matches: 8. The CDR3 loop is CASSLGQGLRNQPQHF. CDR3 nucleotide sequence: TGTGCCAGCAGCCTCGGACAGGGTCTGCGCAATCAGCCCCAGCATTTT.

CDR3 DNA sequence: TGTGCCAGCAGCCGCGCTAGCGGGGGGCAAATATTCTACGAGCAGTACTTC. Protein: CASSRASGGQIFYEQYF. The V call is TRBV11-2, the J call TRBJ2-7; 11 positions agree with TRBD2. From germline, CDR1 is SGHAT and CDR2 FQNNGV. Trimming at V came to 5 bases and at J to 3 bases, leaving 12 bases not matched to a gene. The CDR3 totals 17 residues.

This clonotype was seen more than once but under ten times. This rearrangement joins TRBV7-2 to TRBJ1-2; D gene ambiguous. From germline, CDR1 is SGHTA and CDR2 FQGNSA. The germline V and J ends were trimmed by 0 bases and 6 bases, with 8 bases remaining between them. The CDR3 covers 13 residues. CDR3 sequence (DNA): TGTGCCAGCAGCTTAGCGACATCGAATGGCTACACCTTC. This encodes CASSLATSNGYTF.

V usage is TRBV6-2 or TRBV6-3 and J usage is TRBJ1-2; D is possibly TRBD1 (5 bases). CDR1 is MNHEY, CDR2 SVGEGT, per germline. The CDR3 loop spans 14 amino acids. Trimming took off 6 bases at V and 4 bases at J, with 15 bases between the two ends. The CDR3 DNA reads TGTGCCAGCAGACCTCCTGACAGAATCTATGGCTACACCTTC. It is translated as CASRPPDRIYGYTF.

V gene TRBV9 combines with J gene TRBJ2-1; D perhaps matches TRBD2 (5 bases). The CDR3 is made up of 13 amino acids. Trimming shortened V by 3 bases and J by 10 bases, and 14 bases separated the two germline ends. Per germline, CDR1 SGDLS and CDR2 YYNGEE. CDR3 bases: TGTGCCAGCAGCGCCTTGAGAGGAGGAGAGCAGTTCTTC. Amino acids: CASSALRGGEQFF.

A few counts support this clonotype. The chain uses TRBV6-2 or TRBV6-3 and TRBJ2-5; 8 bases align to TRBD1. The CDR3 runs to 17 residues. Germline CDR1 is MNHEY and CDR2 is SVGEGT. The ends lost 6 bases at V and 1 base at J; junction bases unmatched: 13. As DNA, the CDR3 is TGTGCCAGCAGCTCCGCCGGACAGGGAAGGGTCCAAGAGACCCAGTACTTC. Encoded protein: CASSSAGQGRVQETQYF.

At least ten counts were recorded for this clonotype. The chain carries TRBV12-3 or TRBV12-4 and TRBJ1-1; D gene uncertain. This CDR3 has 11 residues. With 5 bases removed from V and 4 bases from J, the gap between germline ends came to 5 bases. The CDR3 DNA reads as TGTGCCAGCAGTGGGGTCACTGAAGCTTTCTTT. Amino acid sequence: CASSGVTEAFF.

The chain couples TRBV28 to TRBJ1-6; 7 bases align to TRBD1. The J segment lost 3 bases and the V segment lost 5 bases, leaving 4 bases of the junction unmatched. CDR3 size: 15 residues. CDR1 and CDR2 from the germline V gene are MDHEN and SYDVKM. CDR3 sequence (DNA): TGTGCCAGCAGTCTACAGGGGAGCTATAATTCACCCCTCCACTTT. It is translated as CASSLQGSYNSPLHF.

There are a few counts of this clonotype. The rearrangement joins TRBV7-9 to TRBJ1-3, with D unclear. Germline V gene sequence: CDR1 SEHNR, CDR2 FQNEAQ (reference sequence). The ends were cut back, 4 bases at V and 1 base at J, with 8 bases in the middle. The CDR3 loop spans 14 amino acids. CDR3 nucleotides: TGTGCCAGCAGCTCTCCGGTGTCTGGAAACACCATATATTTT. Protein sequence: CASSSPVSGNTIYF.

J is TRBJ2-7 and V is TRBV20-1; 9 bases agree with TRBD1. CDR1 is DFQATT, CDR2 SNEGSKA, per germline (reference sequence). The CDR3 has 12 amino acids. The ends lost 3 bases at V and 4 bases at J; junction bases unmatched: 1. The CDR3 sequence: CSARDRGYEQYF. CDR3 sequence (DNA): TGCAGTGCTAGGGACAGGGGATACGAGCAGTACTTC.

This clonotype was counted between two and nine times. The chain joins TRBV7-9 to TRBJ1-2; 9 nucleotides match TRBD1. CDR3 length equals 14 residues. Germline V gene data show CDR1 as SEHNR and CDR2 as FQNEAQ (reference sequence). V trimming: 5 bases; J trimming: 8 bases; junction bases outside the gene matches: 9. The CDR3 is CASSEMDRGRGYTF. The CDR3 bases are TGTGCCAGCAGCGAGATGGACAGGGGTCGCGGCTACACCTTC. The full variable domain, its missing parts supplied by reference TRBV7-9 and TRBJ1-2, is DTGVSQNPRHKITKRGQNVTFRCDPISEHNRLYWYRQTLGQGPEFLTYFQNEAQLEKSRLLSDRFSAERPKGSFSTLEIQRTEQGDSAMYLCASSEMDRGRGYTFGSGTRLTVV.

The V and J genes are TRBV11-2 and TRBJ1-1; D uncertain. The CDR3 covers 12 residues. With 8 bases removed from V and 1 base from J, the gap between germline ends came to 8 bases. CDR1 is SGHAT and CDR2 is FQNNGV in the germline V gene. Here the CDR3 DNA reads TGTGCCAGCCAAGGACCGAACACTGAAGCTTTCTTT. Protein product: CASQGPNTEAFF. The entire variable domain, with the rest obtained from reference TRBV11-2 and TRBJ1-1, is as follows: EAGVAQSPRYKIIEKRQSVAFWCNPISGHATLYWYQQILGQGPKLLIQFQNNGVVDDSQLPKDRFSAERLKGVDSTLKIQPAKLEDSAVYLCASQGPNTEAFFGQGTRLTVV.

V and J are TRBV7-9 and TRBJ2-7; D assignment may be TRBD1 or TRBD2 (5 bases each). The V gene's germline CDR1 is SEHNR and CDR2 FQNEAQ (reference sequence). The CDR3 has 19 residues. V gave up 5 bases and J gave up 2 bases, with 28 bases separating them. In DNA, the CDR3 is TGTGCCAGCAGCCCCCGAGGGGCGAAGGCAGGACCAAGTCCCTACGAGCAGTACTTC. Translated, it gives CASSPRGAKAGPSPYEQYF.

The chain has TRBV2 and TRBJ2-7; possibly TRBD2 for D (6 bases). V was cut by 7 bases and J by 1 base, with 17 bases left in between. Per the germline V gene, CDR1 is SNHLY and CDR2 is FYNNEI. This CDR3 is 15 amino acids long. The CDR3 here is CASTPGGSGSYEQYF. The CDR3 nucleotides read TGTGCCAGCACCCCAGGAGGGTCAGGTTCCTACGAGCAGTACTTC.

J is TRBJ1-1 and V is TRBV19; D might be TRBD1 (5 bases). Germline-derived CDR1 and CDR2 are LNHDA and SQIVND (reference sequence). The V and J ends lost 3 bases and 6 bases respectively, with 11 bases between them. The CDR3 covers 13 residues. The CDR3 nucleotides are TGTGCCAGTAGTATCCGAGGGGCCTCTGAAGCTTTCTTT. Protein product: CASSIRGASEAFF.

The CDR3 sequence is CASGPDDYEQYF. The DNA for the CDR3 is TGCGCCAGCGGACCCGACGATTACGAGCAGTACTTC. The chain employs TRBV4-1 and TRBJ2-7; D is uncertain. CDR3 size: 12 residues. The V end lost 8 bases, the J end lost 4 bases, and 12 bases lay between the germline ends. Germline loops: CDR1 MGHRA, CDR2 YSYEKL.

This clonotype was observed a handful of times. The rearrangement uses TRBV7-9 and TRBJ2-3; 10 positions agree with TRBD2. The germline V gene encodes CDR1 SEHNR and CDR2 FQNEAQ (reference sequence). Trimming removed 2 bases from V and 4 bases from J; junction bases left unmatched: 6. The CDR3 runs to 16 residues. The CDR3 spells CASSLRLAGLPDTQYF. In DNA, the CDR3 is TGTGCCAGCAGCTTAAGACTAGCGGGTCTCCCAGATACGCAGTATTTT.